The clone carrying this T cell receptor (beta chain) appeared many times. What it binds is unknown. The sample originates from a study of blood T cells in healthy people across ages. General study findings and limits: Higher diversity, along with more naive CD4+ cells, distinguished long-lived donors from aged donors.

CDR1 SGHTA and CDR2 FQGNSA come from the germline V gene. Trimming shortened V by 5 bases and J by 1 base, and 8 bases separated the two germline ends. This CDR3 spans 13 amino acids. A second about 7 to 11 cycle PCR used barcoded and J-beta primers. MiXCR was run by TCRdb on the 5' RACE reads, yielding one entry per CDR3 protein. The sample records hundreds of thousands of distinct CDR3 sequences, approximately 50% being singletons. Sequenced material: blood. The sequence derives from a woman in her fifties or sixties in good health. The chain links TRBV7-2 to TRBJ2-5; D remains ambiguous. The CDR3: CASSRRVQETQYF. In DNA form, the CDR3 reads TGTGCCAGCAGCAGAAGGGTCCAAGAGACCCAGTACTTC.